This T cell receptor beta chain derives from a study of blood T cell repertoires in COVID-19. Per the original data handling: Reference gene primer amplification gave estimated nucleated cell counts. Clones were read by immunoSEQ multiplex PCR, and TCRdb kept only the in-frame ones, dropping some. The V and J calls and clone size were taken over from that table, and D and trimming were inferred from the DNA. The table records about 330,000 clones, roughly nine tenths of them present only once. A few counts support this clone. Germline CDR1 is SEHNR and CDR2 is FQNEAQ (reference sequence). The CDR3 length is 16 residues. Losses at the gene ends were 0 bases for V and 7 bases for J; bases not matched to a gene: 7. Cohorts were determined from participant-reported clinical history.

This TCR was sampled from a woman in her thirties who had recovered from COVID-19. The chain uses TRBV7-9 and TRBJ2-2, with TRBD2 matching over 8 bases. The sample consisted of PBMCs or T cells enriched from blood (not recorded which). In DNA form, the CDR3 reads TGTGCCAGCAGCTTAGCAGCGGGGGCAAAAGGCGGGGAGCTGTTTTTT. Protein: CASSLAAGAKGGELFF.